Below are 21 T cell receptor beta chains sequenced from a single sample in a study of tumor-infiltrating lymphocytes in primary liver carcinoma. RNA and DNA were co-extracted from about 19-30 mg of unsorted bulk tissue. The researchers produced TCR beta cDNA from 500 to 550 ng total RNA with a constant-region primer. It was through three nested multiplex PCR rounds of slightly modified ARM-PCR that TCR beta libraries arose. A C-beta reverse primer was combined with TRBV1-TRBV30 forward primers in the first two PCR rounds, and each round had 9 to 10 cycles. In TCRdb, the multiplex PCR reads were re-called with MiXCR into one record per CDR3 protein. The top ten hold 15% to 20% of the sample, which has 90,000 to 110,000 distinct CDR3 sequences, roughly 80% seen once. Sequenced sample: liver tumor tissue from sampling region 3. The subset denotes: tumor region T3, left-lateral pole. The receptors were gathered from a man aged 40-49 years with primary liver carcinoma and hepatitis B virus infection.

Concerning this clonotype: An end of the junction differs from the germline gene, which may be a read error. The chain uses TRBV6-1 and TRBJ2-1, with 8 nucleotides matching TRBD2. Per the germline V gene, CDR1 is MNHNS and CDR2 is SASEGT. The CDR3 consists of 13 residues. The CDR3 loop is CATSGGPLNEQLF. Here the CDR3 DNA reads TGTGCCACCTCGGGAGGGCCCCTCAATGAGCAGTTATTC.

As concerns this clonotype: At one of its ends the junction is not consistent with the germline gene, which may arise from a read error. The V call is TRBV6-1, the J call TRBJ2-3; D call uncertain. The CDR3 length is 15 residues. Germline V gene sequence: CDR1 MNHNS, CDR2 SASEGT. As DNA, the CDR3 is TGTGCCAGCAGTGAAGGTAGCTGGCCCGTAGATACGCAGTACTTT. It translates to CASSEGSWPVDTQYF.

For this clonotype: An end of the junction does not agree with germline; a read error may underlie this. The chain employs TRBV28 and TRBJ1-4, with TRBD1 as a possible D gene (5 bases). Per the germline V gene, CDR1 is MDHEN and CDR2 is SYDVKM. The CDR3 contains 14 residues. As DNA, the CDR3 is TGTGCCGTAGGGGAAGTCACAACTAATGAAAAACTATTTTTT. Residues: CAVGEVTTNEKLFF.

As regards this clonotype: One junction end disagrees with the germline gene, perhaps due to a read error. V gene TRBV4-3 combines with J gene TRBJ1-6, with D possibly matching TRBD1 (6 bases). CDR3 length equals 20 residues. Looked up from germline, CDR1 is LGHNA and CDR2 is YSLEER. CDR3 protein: CASSQDPQGQGSSYNSLLHF. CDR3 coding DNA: TGCGCCAGCAGTCAAGATCCCCAAGGGCAGGGGTCGTCCTATAATTCACTCCTCCACTTT.

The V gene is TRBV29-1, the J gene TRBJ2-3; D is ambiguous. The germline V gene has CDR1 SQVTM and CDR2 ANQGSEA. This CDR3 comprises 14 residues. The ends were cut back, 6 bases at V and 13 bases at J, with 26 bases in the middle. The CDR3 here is CSVKGRTATDTKYF. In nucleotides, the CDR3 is TGCAGCGTAAAGGGTAGAACCGCCACAGATACAAAGTATTTT.

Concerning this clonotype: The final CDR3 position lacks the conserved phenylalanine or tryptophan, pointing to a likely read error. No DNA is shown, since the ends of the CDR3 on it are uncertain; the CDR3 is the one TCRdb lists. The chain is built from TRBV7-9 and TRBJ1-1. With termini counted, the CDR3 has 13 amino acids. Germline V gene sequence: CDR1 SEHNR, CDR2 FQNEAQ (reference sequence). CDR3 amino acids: CASSLSANTEAFI.

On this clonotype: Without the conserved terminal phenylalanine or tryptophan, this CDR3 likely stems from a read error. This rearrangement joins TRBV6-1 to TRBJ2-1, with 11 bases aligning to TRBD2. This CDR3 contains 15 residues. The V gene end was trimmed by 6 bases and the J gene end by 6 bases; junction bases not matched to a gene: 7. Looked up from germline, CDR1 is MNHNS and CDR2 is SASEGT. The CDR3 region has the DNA TGTGCCAGCAGAGACAGACTAGCGGGATCCAATGAGCAGTTCTAC. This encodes CASRDRLAGSNEQFY.

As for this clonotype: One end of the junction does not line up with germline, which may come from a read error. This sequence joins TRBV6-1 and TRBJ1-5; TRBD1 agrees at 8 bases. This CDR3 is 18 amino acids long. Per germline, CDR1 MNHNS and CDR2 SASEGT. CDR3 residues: CASIPTGGRGKDNQPKHF. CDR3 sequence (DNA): TGTGCCAGCATCCCAACAGGGGGACGGGGGAAAGATAATCAGCCCAAGCATTTT.

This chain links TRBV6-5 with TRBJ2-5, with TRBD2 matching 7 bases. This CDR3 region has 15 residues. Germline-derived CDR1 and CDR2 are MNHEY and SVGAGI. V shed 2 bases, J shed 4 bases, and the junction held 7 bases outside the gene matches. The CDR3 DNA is TGTGCCAGCAGTTACGCGGGAGTAGTACTAGAGACCCAGTACTTC. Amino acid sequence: CASSYAGVVLETQYF.

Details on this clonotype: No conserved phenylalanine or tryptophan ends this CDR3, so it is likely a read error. Written as DNA, the CDR3 is TGTGCCAGCAGCTTAGCGACAGGGGGCACCCGGGAGCTGTTTTCT. It yields the protein CASSLATGGTRELFS. The chain links TRBV11-3 to TRBJ2-2; 10 positions match TRBD1. CDR3 length equals 15 residues. Germline V CDR1 and CDR2: SGHNT, YENEEA.

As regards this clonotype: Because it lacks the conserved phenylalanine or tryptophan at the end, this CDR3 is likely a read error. The CDR3 bases are TGTGCAAGCAGCTTGAGCACAGATACGCAGTATTGT. Its translation: CASSLSTDTQYC. This rearrangement joins TRBV5-4 to TRBJ2-3, with unresolved D. This CDR3 comprises 12 residues. Germline-derived CDR1 and CDR2 are SGHNT and YYREEE (reference sequence).

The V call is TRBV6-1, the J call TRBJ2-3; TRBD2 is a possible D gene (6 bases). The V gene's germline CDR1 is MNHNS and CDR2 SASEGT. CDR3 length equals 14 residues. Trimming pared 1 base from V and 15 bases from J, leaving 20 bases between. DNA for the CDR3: TGTGCCAGCAGTGAAGGACTAGGGTCAGATATGCAATATTTT. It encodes CASSEGLGSDMQYF.

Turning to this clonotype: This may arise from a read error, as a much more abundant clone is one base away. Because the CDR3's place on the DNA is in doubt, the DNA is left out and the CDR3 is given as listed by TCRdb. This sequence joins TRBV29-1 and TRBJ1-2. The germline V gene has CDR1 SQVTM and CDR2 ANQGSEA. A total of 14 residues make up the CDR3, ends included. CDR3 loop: CGVEEGRRSYGCTF.

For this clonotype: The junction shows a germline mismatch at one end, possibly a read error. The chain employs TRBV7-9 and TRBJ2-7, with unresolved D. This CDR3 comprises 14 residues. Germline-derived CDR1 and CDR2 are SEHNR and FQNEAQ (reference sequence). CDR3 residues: CGSSTTGPPYEQYF. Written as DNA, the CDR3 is TGTGGCAGCAGCACTACGGGCCCCCCATACGAACAGTACTTC.

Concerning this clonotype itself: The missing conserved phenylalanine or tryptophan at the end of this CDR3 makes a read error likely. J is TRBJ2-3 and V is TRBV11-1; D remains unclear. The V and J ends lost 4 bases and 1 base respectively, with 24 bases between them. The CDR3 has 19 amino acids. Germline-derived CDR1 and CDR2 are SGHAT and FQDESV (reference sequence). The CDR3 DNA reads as TGTGCCAGCAGCTCTTGGGGAACCTCTGTTGGAGCCCGCACAGATACGCAGTATTAT. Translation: CASSSWGTSVGARTDTQYY.

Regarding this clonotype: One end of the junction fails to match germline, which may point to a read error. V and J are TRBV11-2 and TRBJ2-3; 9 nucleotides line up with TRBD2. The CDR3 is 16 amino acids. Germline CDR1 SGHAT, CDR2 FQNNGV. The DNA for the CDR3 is TGTGCCAGCAGCATCCTAGCGGGGCCTAGCACAGATATGCAGTATTTT. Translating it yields CASSILAGPSTDMQYF. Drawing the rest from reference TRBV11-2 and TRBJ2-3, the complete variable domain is EAGVAQSPRYKIIEKRQSVAFWCNPISGHATLYWYQQILGQGPKLLIQFQNNGVVDDSQLPKDRFSAERLKGVDSTLKIQPAKLEDSAVYLCASSILAGPSTDMQYFGPGTRLTVL.

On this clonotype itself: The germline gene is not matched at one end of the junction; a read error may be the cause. CDR3 sequence reads: CASSSGPANTQYF. CDR3 DNA: TGTGCCAGCAGTTCCGGACCTGCGAACACCCAGTATTTC. The chain is built from TRBV6-2 or TRBV6-3 and TRBJ2-5; D unresolved. Germline V gene sequence: CDR1 MNHEY, CDR2 SVGEGT. The CDR3 length is 13 residues.

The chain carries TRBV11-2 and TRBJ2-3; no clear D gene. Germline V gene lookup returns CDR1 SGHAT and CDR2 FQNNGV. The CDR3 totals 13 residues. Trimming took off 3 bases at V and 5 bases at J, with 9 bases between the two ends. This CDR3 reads CASSFPEQDTQYF. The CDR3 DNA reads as TGTGCCAGCAGCTTCCCAGAGCAAGATACGCAGTATTTT.

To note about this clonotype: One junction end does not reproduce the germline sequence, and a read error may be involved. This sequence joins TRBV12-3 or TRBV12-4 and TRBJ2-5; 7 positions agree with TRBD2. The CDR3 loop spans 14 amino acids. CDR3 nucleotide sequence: TGTGTCGGCATCCCCCGGGAGGATCTGTTGACCAAGTACTTC. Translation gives CVGIPREDLLTKYF.

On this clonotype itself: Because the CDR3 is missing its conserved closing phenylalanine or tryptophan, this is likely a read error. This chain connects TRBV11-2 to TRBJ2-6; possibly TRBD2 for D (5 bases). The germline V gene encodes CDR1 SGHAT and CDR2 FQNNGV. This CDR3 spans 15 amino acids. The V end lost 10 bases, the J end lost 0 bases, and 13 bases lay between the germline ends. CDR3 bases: TGTGCCACACAGCGGCCGCGCTCTGGGGCCAACGTCCTGACTATT. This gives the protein CATQRPRSGANVLTI.

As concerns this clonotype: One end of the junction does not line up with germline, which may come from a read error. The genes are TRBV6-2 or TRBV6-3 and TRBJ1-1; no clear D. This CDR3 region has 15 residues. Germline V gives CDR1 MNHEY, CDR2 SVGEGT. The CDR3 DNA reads TGTGTCAGCAGTCCCCATTTGACGGGGATCACTGAAGCTTTCTTT. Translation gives CVSSPHLTGITEAFF.